These T cell receptor beta chains were read from a single sample in a study of blood T cell repertoires in COVID-19. This table comes from immunoSEQ multiplex PCR, and its TCRdb copy is limited to in-frame clones, with some not included. The data contain 150,000 to 250,000 clones, roughly 77% of them singletons. Sequenced input: peripheral blood. The receptors derive from a woman between 40 and 50 years old with COVID-19, enrolled during active disease. CDR3s include the opening cysteine and the closing phenylalanine or tryptophan. The D gene is left open where the match is weak.

J gene | D gene | V gene | CDR3 protein
TRBJ2-3 | . | TRBV6-5 | CASSHGPEGDTQYF
TRBJ1-1 | . | TRBV2 | CASSEGGDMNTEAFF
TRBJ1-6 | . | TRBV4-2 | CASSQENRLNSPLHF
TRBJ2-3 | . | TRBV7-2 | CASSPSGTSTDTQYF
TRBJ2-1 | . | TRBV22-1 | CPGSAPGGLGEREQFF
TRBJ1-4 | TRBD1 | TRBV7-9 | CASSTDRGTNEKLFF
TRBJ1-1 | . | TRBV18 | CASLGVMNTEAFF
TRBJ1-4 | . | TRBV5-1 | CASSEDQGRTNEKLFF
TRBJ1-1 | . | TRBV5-1 | CASSSRGVWNTEAFF
TRBJ2-3 | TRBD1 | TRBV18 | CASSPGQAGDTQYF
TRBJ1-6 | TRBD1 | TRBV5-5 | CASSGTGNARNSPLHF
TRBJ1-2 | . | TRBV4-2 | CASSQDSPVPYGYTF
TRBJ2-7 | . | TRBV7-5 | CVRSKTGGAYEQYF
TRBJ1-2 | . | TRBV5-8 | CASSWGGNYGYTF
TRBJ2-2 | . | TRBV18 | CASSPMTRDTGELFF
TRBJ1-5 | . | TRBV4-1 | CASSQDRSRSGVNSNQPQHF
TRBJ2-1 | TRBD2 | TRBV19 | CASSMSRETYNEQFF
TRBJ2-4 | TRBD1 | TRBV6-6 | CASSPGGGPAKNIQYF
TRBJ1-1 | . | TRBV12-3/TRBV12-4 | CASSGGRGTEAFF
TRBJ2-3 | TRBD1 | TRBV4-2 | CASSQDHRGHDTQYF
TRBJ2-7 | . | TRBV27 | CASSLGTGEQYF
TRBJ2-7 | TRBD2 | TRBV5-1 | CASSNGGLAYEQYF